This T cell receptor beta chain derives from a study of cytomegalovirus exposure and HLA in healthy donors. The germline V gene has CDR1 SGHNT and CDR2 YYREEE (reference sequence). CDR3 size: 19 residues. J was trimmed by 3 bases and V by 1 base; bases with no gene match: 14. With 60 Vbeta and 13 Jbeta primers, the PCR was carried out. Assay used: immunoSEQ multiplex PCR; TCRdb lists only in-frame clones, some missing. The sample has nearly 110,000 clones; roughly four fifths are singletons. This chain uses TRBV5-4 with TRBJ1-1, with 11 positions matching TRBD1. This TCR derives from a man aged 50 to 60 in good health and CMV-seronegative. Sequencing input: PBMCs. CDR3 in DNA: TGTGCCAGCAGCTTGCCGAGGGACAGGGGGGTCCGGGGGCACACTGAAGCTTTCTTT. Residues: CASSLPRDRGVRGHTEAFF.